This paragraph covers one T cell receptor beta chain sequence. CDR1 is SGHDT, CDR2 YYEEEE, per germline. V was shortened by 3 bases and J by 7 bases, with 9 bases between the two germline ends. The CDR3 sequence is 12 residues long. This sample was taken from a study of shared clonotypes between healthy human individuals. Study overall: A couple of female and a few male donors aged 18 to 49 were enrolled. Plates per donor: three CD4 naive, three CD4 memory, two CD8 naive, one CD8 memory.

Each replicate PCR on the sorted subsets used about 220 ng DNA (around 30,000 T cell genomes). Clones were read by immunoSEQ multiplex PCR, and TCRdb kept only the in-frame ones, dropping some. The profile shows fewer than 2.5 million clones, roughly 93% of them singletons. This chain joins TRBV5-6 and TRBJ2-3, with TRBD1 as a possible D gene (5 bases). The sample taken for sequencing was naive CD4+ T cells from PBMCs. Subset: CD45RA+ positively selected. This clonotype originated in a man younger than 35 in good health. Some clones in this sample may be carry-over from other donors' samples. This chain's CDR3 is CASSSGHYTQYF. The CDR3 DNA is TGTGCCAGCAGCTCCGGACATTATACGCAGTATTTT.